Each of the 28 T cell receptor beta chains below was sequenced from the same sample in a study of blood T cell repertoires in COVID-19. TCRdb's copy holds only in-frame clones and misses some; the assay was immunoSEQ multiplex PCR. The sample carries about 210,000 clones, around three quarters recorded once. Specimen: peripheral blood. The receptors originated from a woman aged 70-85 years with acute or convalescent COVID-19.

This chain connects TRBV3-1 (or the pseudogene TRBV3-2) to TRBJ1-2, with 8 bases identical to TRBD1. The CDR3 consists of 13 residues. In germline, CDR1 is LGHDT, CDR2 YNNKEL (reference sequence). Trimming at V came to 6 bases and at J to 8 bases, leaving 8 bases not matched to a gene. The CDR3 here is CASRPQGAEGYTF. The CDR3 nucleotides are TGTGCCAGCAGACCTCAGGGGGCTGAGGGCTACACCTTC.

The chain joins TRBV5-1 to TRBJ1-6; TRBD1 aligns across 9 bases. The germline gives CDR1 SGHRS, CDR2 YFSETQ. CDR3 size: 14 residues. The V segment lost 4 bases and the J segment 7 bases; nucleotides outside the gene matches: 3. CDR3 nucleotides: TGCGCCAGCAGCGTCACAGGGGGCAATTCACCCCTCCACTTT. Its translation is CASSVTGGNSPLHF.

The chain employs TRBV29-1 and TRBJ2-1; 7 positions match TRBD1. This CDR3 has 13 amino acids. Trimming removed 6 bases from V and 3 bases from J; junction bases left unmatched: 5. From germline, CDR1 is SQVTM and CDR2 ANQGSEA. The CDR3 is CSVRQGFYNEQFF. CDR3 sequence (DNA): TGCAGCGTCAGACAGGGTTTCTACAATGAGCAGTTCTTC.

The rearrangement links TRBV19 to TRBJ1-1; TRBD1 aligns across 8 bases. Unmatched junction bases numbered 13, after V lost 3 bases and J lost 4 bases. This CDR3 spans 17 amino acids. Germline V lookup: CDR1 LNHDA, CDR2 SQIVND (reference sequence). Here the CDR3 DNA reads TGTGCCAGTAGTATGAGGCAGGGGGCAACTCTAAGCACTGAAGCTTTCTTT. It encodes CASSMRQGATLSTEAFF.

This clone has a handful of counts. The chain combines TRBV30 with TRBJ2-3, with a tentative D call TRBD2 (7 bases). V was pared by 3 bases and J by 4 bases, with 17 bases between. CDR3 length: 15 residues. CDR1 is GTSNPN and CDR2 is SVGIG in the germline V gene (reference sequence). CDR3 sequence: CAWSPGGGVADTQYF. The CDR3 coding sequence is TGTGCCTGGAGCCCGGGGGGCGGGGTAGCAGATACGCAGTATTTT.

This clone has ten or more counts. This same CDR3 is encoded by further DNA sequences in the sample. This chain joins TRBV19 and TRBJ1-5; D perhaps matches TRBD1 (5 bases). V was clipped by 5 bases and J by 1 base, with 18 bases between them. The CDR3 sequence is 17 residues long. CDR1 LNHDA and CDR2 SQIVND come from the germline V gene (reference sequence). CDR3 sequence: CASSPLGGGKSNQPQHF. CDR3 nucleotides: TGTGCCAGTAGTCCTCTCGGGGGGGGAAAAAGCAATCAGCCCCAGCATTTT.

V and J are TRBV6-5 and TRBJ2-6; perhaps TRBD2 as D (6 bases). The germline gives CDR1 MNHEY, CDR2 SVGAGI. This CDR3 region has 15 residues. The ends were cut back, 5 bases at V and 1 base at J, with 9 bases in the middle. The CDR3 here is CASSRGSSGANVLTF. The CDR3 DNA reads as TGTGCCAGCAGTCGGGGGAGTTCTGGGGCCAACGTCCTGACTTTC.

J is TRBJ1-5 and V is TRBV6-1; D is unresolved. This CDR3 contains 14 residues. The germline CDR1 and CDR2 sequences are MNHNS and SASEGT. V shed 0 bases and J shed 9 bases, with 12 bases lying between them. The CDR3 protein is CASSEAGAQWPQHF. In DNA form, the CDR3 reads TGTGCCAGCAGTGAAGCGGGAGCCCAATGGCCCCAGCATTTT.

The gene calls are TRBV30 and TRBJ1-1, with 7 positions matching TRBD1. Germline V gene lookup returns CDR1 GTSNPN and CDR2 SVGIG (reference sequence). The V gene end was trimmed by 6 bases and the J gene end by 8 bases; junction bases not matched to a gene: 9. The CDR3 spans 12 residues. The CDR3 loop reads CACSRGTAEAFF. The CDR3 bases are TGTGCCTGTAGCAGGGGGACAGCCGAAGCTTTCTTT.

The chain couples TRBV4-3 to TRBJ2-7; 7 nucleotides line up with TRBD2. Germline V gene data show CDR1 as LGHNA and CDR2 as YSLEER. Unmatched junction bases numbered 13, after V lost 0 bases and J lost 5 bases. The CDR3 runs 17 residues. This chain's CDR3 is CASSQDSQTSEVDEQYF. The DNA for the CDR3 is TGCGCCAGCAGCCAAGATTCCCAAACTAGCGAAGTCGACGAGCAGTACTTC.

The chain links TRBV2 to TRBJ1-5, with 7 bases identical to TRBD1. Germline assignment: CDR1 SNHLY and CDR2 FYNNEI. Losses at the gene ends were 6 bases for V and 3 bases for J; bases not matched to a gene: 5. The CDR3 totals 14 residues. Here the CDR3 DNA reads TGTGCCAGCAGGTTCGGGACAGACAATCAGCCCCAGCATTTT. This sequence encodes CASRFGTDNQPQHF.

In this sample, this clone turned up a few times. V usage is TRBV5-1 and J usage is TRBJ2-4; 7 bases are shared with TRBD2. CDR3 length: 16 residues. The germline gives CDR1 SGHRS, CDR2 YFSETQ. V lost 0 bases, J lost 1 base, and 4 bases stayed unmatched. This CDR3 reads CASSLAGGWAKNIQYF. DNA for the CDR3: TGCGCCAGCAGCTTGGCGGGGGGTTGGGCCAAAAACATTCAGTACTTC.

This rearrangement joins TRBV28 to TRBJ2-5; no clear D gene. Germline CDR1 and CDR2: MDHEN and SYDVKM. The CDR3 contains 12 residues. With 8 bases removed from V and 5 bases from J, the gap between germline ends came to 12 bases. CDR3 sequence (DNA): TGTGCCAGCGCCCTAGTGAAGGAGACCCAGTACTTC. As protein: CASALVKETQYF.

The chain links TRBV6-6 to TRBJ2-1, with TRBD1 as a possible D gene (6 bases). V was clipped by 5 bases and J by 1 base, with 15 bases between them. Germline V gene lookup returns CDR1 MNHNY and CDR2 SVGAGI (reference sequence). CDR3 length: 16 amino acids. The DNA of the CDR3 is TGTGCCAGCAGTCTCCCCCGACAGGCATCCTACAATGAGCAGTTCTTC. This codes for CASSLPRQASYNEQFF.

This chain joins TRBV9 and TRBJ1-2; maybe TRBD1 (5 bases). The CDR3 loop spans 14 amino acids. Per germline, CDR1 SGDLS and CDR2 YYNGEE. V lost 0 bases to trimming and J lost 5 bases, with 11 bases between them. The CDR3 region is CASSVDGGRYGYTF. The CDR3 DNA follows: TGTGCCAGCAGCGTAGACGGGGGTCGGTATGGCTACACCTTC.

This clone appeared a single time. In DNA, the CDR3 is TGTGCCAGCAGCCCCCGGACTAGAGGCACTGAGCAGTTCTTC. Translated: CASSPRTRGTEQFF. The chain employs TRBV9 and TRBJ2-1; 7 positions agree with TRBD2. V was clipped by 4 bases and J by 9 bases; unmatched bases: 10. CDR1 and CDR2 (germline): SGDLS, YYNGEE. The CDR3 length is 14 residues.

The V and J genes are TRBV6-5 and TRBJ1-6; possibly TRBD1 for D (5 bases). With 2 bases removed from V and 6 bases from J, the gap between germline ends came to 14 bases. Germline CDR1 MNHEY, CDR2 SVGAGI. This CDR3 comprises 16 residues. The CDR3 coding sequence is TGTGCCAGCAGTTACAATCGACAGACGATTAATTCACCCCTCCACTTT. Translation: CASSYNRQTINSPLHF.

The J gene is TRBJ1-6, the V gene TRBV19; D is uncertain. The CDR3 consists of 15 residues. V lost 9 bases and J lost 8, with 20 bases in between. Germline loops: CDR1 LNHDA, CDR2 SQIVND (reference sequence). The CDR3 DNA sequence: TGTGCCAGCCGAGCGGGGTTCCGTAGCGATTCACCCCTCCACTTT. The encoded protein is CASRAGFRSDSPLHF. Combining the CDR3 with reference TRBV19 and TRBJ1-6 gives the whole variable domain DGGITQSPKYLFRKEGQNVTLSCEQNLNHDAMYWYRQDPGQGLRLIYYSQIVNDFQKGDIAEGYSVSREKKESFPLTVTSAQKNPTAFYLCASRAGFRSDSPLHFGNGTRLTVT.

This clone occurred a few times. This chain uses TRBV2 with TRBJ1-6; D possibly corresponds to TRBD1 (6 bases). In germline, CDR1 is SNHLY, CDR2 FYNNEI. The V gene lost 8 bases and the J gene lost 7 bases, with 15 bases spanning the gap. This CDR3 has 14 residues. CDR3 sequence: CASYEQGLNSPLHF. The CDR3 DNA reads as TGTGCCAGCTATGAACAGGGTTTGAATTCACCCCTCCACTTT.

V gene TRBV10-3 combines with J gene TRBJ2-3; 7 nucleotides line up with TRBD1. CDR3 size: 18 residues. CDR1 and CDR2 from the germline V gene are ENHRY and SYGVKD. J was trimmed by 0 bases and V by 1 base; bases with no gene match: 10. The CDR3 spells CAISEFEGGGSSTDTQYF. CDR3 bases: TGTGCCATCAGTGAGTTCGAAGGGGGCGGCTCTAGCACAGATACGCAGTATTTT.

This clone was observed a handful of times. The CDR3 nucleotides are TGTGCCATCAGTGAGTTTAAGGAGACCTATGGCTACACCTTC. Translating it yields CAISEFKETYGYTF. The chain employs TRBV10-3 and TRBJ1-2; no definite D call. The CDR3 consists of 14 residues. Germline assignment: CDR1 ENHRY and CDR2 SYGVKD. The germline V and J ends were trimmed by 1 base and 4 bases, with 10 bases remaining between them.

V and J are TRBV11-3 and TRBJ2-1; 12 bases are a match to TRBD2. This CDR3 has 15 residues. CDR1 and CDR2 from the germline V gene are SGHNT and YENEEA. The trim removed 4 bases at V and 7 bases at J, leaving 5 bases unmatched. The CDR3 coding sequence is TGTGCCAGCAGCTCTCGGACTAGCGGGGAGAATGAGCAGTTCTTC. Its protein is CASSSRTSGENEQFF.

V gene TRBV2 combines with J gene TRBJ1-2; no reliable D call. The CDR3 has 15 residues. Germline-derived CDR1 and CDR2 are SNHLY and FYNNEI. Trimming removed 3 bases at V and 5 bases at J, with 16 bases between. The CDR3 loop is CASSEIRAEGYGYTF. DNA of the CDR3: TGTGCCAGCAGTGAGATCCGGGCCGAGGGATATGGCTACACCTTC.

In this sample, this clone turned up once. The chain carries TRBV3-1 (or the pseudogene TRBV3-2) and TRBJ1-3; tentative D call: TRBD1 (6 bases). The CDR3 spans 14 residues. V shed 4 bases and J shed 4 bases, with 11 bases lying between them. The germline gives CDR1 LGHDT, CDR2 YNNKEL (reference sequence). DNA of the CDR3: TGTGCCAGCAGCCCTACAGGGATCGGAAACACCATATATTTT. Translation gives CASSPTGIGNTIYF.

The rearrangement joins TRBV9 to TRBJ1-1, with D uncertain. Deletions cut 4 bases from V and 3 bases from J, with 10 bases between. This CDR3 region has 13 residues. In germline, CDR1 is SGDLS, CDR2 YYNGEE. CDR3 nucleotide sequence: TGTGCCAGCAGCCTCTCCCCTCACACTGAAGCTTTCTTT. Encoded protein: CASSLSPHTEAFF.

The CDR3 region has the DNA TGTGCCAGCAGCTCAACTGGGACTAGCTGGGGCCGAAGGACCGGGGAGCTGTTTTTT. Encoded protein: CASSSTGTSWGRRTGELFF. This rearrangement joins TRBV7-2 to TRBJ2-2; 9 bases line up with TRBD2. CDR3 length: 19 amino acids. The V segment lost 4 bases and the J segment 5 bases; nucleotides outside the gene matches: 17. Germline CDR1 is SGHTA and CDR2 is FQGNSA.

This clone was counted only a few times. The chain is built from TRBV5-6 and TRBJ2-6; D call uncertain. Trimming shortened V by 1 base and J by 0 bases, and 11 bases separated the two germline ends. The CDR3 contains 17 residues. Germline lookup yields CDR1 SGHDT and CDR2 YYEEEE. The CDR3 region is CASSLNSRSSGANVLTF. In DNA form, the CDR3 reads TGTGCCAGCAGCTTGAACAGTCGATCCTCTGGGGCCAACGTCCTGACTTTC.

This clone showed up just once. V and J are TRBV7-2 and TRBJ2-5, with 9 bases aligning to TRBD2. Germline lookup yields CDR1 SGHTA and CDR2 FQGNSA. The V and J ends lost 2 bases and 3 bases, in that order; junction bases with no gene match: 4. CDR3 length equals 15 residues. The chain's CDR3 is CASSLMGLAKETQYF. DNA for the CDR3: TGTGCCAGCAGCTTAATGGGACTAGCAAAAGAGACCCAGTACTTC.